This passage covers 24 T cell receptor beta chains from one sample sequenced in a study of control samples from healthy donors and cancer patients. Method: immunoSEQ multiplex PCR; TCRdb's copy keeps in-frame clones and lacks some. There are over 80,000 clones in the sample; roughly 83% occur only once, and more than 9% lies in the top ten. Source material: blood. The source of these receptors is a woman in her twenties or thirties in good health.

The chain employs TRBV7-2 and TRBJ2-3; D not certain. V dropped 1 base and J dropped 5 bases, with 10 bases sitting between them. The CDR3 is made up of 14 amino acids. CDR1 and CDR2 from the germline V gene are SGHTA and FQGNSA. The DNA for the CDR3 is TGTGCCAGCAGCTTAGAAGCGTTGAGAGATACGCAGTATTTT. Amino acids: CASSLEALRDTQYF. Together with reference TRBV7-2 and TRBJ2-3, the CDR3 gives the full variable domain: GAGVSQSPSNKVTEKGKDVELRCDPISGHTALYWYRQSLGQGLEFLIYFQGNSAPDKSGLPSDRFSAERTGGSVSTLTIQRTQQEDSAVYLCASSLEALRDTQYFGPGTRLTVL.

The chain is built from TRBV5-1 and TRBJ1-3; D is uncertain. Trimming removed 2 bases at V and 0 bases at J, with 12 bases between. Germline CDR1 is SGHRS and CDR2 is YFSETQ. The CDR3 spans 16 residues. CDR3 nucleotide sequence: TGCGCCAGCAGCTTATGGACGGGGTACTCTGGAAACACCATATATTTT. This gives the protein CASSLWTGYSGNTIYF.

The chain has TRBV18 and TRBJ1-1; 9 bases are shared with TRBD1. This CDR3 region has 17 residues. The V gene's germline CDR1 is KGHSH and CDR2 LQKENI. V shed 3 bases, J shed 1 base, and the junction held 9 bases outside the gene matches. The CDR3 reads CASSPPGQGWENTEAFF. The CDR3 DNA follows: TGTGCCAGCTCACCCCCGGGACAGGGTTGGGAGAACACTGAAGCTTTCTTT.

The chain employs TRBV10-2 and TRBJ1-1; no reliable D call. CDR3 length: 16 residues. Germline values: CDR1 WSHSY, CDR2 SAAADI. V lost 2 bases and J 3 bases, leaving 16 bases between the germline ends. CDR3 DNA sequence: TGCGCCAGCAGTGAGAGGTTTGGGCAGGCTTACACTGAAGCTTTCTTT. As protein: CASSERFGQAYTEAFF.

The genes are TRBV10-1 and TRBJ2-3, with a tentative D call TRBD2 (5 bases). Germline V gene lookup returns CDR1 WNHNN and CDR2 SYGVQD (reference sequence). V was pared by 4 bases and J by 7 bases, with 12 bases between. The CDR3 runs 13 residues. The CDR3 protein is CASSASAVNTQYF. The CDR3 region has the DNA TGCGCCAGCAGTGCATCAGCGGTGAATACGCAGTATTTT.

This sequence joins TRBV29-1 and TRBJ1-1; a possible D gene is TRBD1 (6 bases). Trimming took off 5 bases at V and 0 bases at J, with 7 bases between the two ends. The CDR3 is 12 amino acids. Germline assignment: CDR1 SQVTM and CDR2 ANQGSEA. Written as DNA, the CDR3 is TGCAGCGTTAGGGGGGTGAACACTGAAGCTTTCTTT. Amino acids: CSVRGVNTEAFF.

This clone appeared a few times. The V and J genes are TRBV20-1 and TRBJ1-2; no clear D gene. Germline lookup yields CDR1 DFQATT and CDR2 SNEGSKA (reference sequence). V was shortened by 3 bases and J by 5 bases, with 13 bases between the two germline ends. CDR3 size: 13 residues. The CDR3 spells CSASPGNLYGYTF. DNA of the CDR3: TGCAGTGCTAGTCCAGGCAATCTATATGGCTACACCTTC.

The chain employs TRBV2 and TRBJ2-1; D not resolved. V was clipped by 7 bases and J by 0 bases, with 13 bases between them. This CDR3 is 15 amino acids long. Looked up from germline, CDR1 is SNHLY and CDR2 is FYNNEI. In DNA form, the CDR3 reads TGTGCCAGCACCACGGCACGCAGCTCCTACAATGAGCAGTTCTTC. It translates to CASTTARSSYNEQFF.

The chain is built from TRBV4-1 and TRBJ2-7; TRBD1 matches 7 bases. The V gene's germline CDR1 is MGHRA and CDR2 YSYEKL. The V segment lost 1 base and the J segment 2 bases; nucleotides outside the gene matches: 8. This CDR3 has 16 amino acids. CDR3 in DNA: TGCGCCAGCAGCCAAGTCGCAGGACAGGCGACCTACGAGCAGTACTTC. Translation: CASSQVAGQATYEQYF.

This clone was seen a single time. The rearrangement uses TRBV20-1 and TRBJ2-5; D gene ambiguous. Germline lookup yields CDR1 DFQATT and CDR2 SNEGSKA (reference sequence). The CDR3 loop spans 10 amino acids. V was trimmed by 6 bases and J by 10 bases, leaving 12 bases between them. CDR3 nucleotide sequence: TGCAGTGCCAAGTCCGTGGTCCAGTACTTC. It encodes CSAKSVVQYF.

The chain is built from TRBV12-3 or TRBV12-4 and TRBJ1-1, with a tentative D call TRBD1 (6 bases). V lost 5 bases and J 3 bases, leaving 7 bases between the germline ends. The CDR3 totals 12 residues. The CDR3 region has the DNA TGTGCCAGCAGTAACAGGGACACTGAAGCTTTCTTT. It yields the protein CASSNRDTEAFF.

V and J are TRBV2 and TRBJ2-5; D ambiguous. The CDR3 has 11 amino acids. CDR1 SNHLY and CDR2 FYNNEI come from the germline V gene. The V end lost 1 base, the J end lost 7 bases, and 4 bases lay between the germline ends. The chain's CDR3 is CASSEVGTQYF. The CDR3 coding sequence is TGTGCCAGCAGTGAAGTAGGGACCCAGTACTTC.

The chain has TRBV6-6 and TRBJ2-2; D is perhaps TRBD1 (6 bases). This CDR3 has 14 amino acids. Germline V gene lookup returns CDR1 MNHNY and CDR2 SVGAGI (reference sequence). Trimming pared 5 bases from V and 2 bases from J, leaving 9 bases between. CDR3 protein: CASSPGDNTGELFF. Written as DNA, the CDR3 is TGTGCCAGCAGTCCAGGGGACAACACCGGGGAGCTGTTTTTT.

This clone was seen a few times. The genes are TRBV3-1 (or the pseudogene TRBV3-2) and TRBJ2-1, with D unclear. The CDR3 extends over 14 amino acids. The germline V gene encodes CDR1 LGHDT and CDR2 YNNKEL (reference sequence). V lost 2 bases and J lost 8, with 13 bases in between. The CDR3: CASSQKGTSHEQFF. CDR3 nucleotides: TGTGCCAGCAGCCAAAAGGGAACCTCACATGAGCAGTTCTTC.

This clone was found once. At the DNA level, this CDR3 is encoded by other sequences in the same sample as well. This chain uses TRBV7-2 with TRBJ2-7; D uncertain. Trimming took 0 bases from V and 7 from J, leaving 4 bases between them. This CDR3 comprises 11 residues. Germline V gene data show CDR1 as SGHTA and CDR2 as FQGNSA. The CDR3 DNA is TGTGCCAGCAGCTTAGCGGGTGAGCAGTACTTC. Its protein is CASSLAGEQYF.

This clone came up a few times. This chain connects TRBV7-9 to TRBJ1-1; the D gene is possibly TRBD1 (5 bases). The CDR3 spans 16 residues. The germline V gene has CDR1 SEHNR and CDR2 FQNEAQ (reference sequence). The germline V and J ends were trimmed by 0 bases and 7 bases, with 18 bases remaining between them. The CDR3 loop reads CASSLARGVLRGEAFF. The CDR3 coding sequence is TGTGCCAGCAGCTTAGCGAGGGGAGTACTTAGGGGTGAAGCTTTCTTT.

The CDR3 DNA sequence: TGTGCCAGCTCACGATCCCAGGAGCGCTACACCTTC. The encoded protein is CASSRSQERYTF. The gene calls are TRBV18 and TRBJ1-2; no clear D gene. Germline V gene sequence: CDR1 KGHSH, CDR2 LQKENI. Trimming cost V 4 bases and J 9 bases, with 12 bases left between them. The CDR3 runs 12 residues.

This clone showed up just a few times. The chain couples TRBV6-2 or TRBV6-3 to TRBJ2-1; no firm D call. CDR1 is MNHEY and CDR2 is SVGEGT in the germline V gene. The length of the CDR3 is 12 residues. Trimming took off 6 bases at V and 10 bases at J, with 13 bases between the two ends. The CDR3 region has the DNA TGTGCCAGCAGCTCGGGCCCTAGGGAGCAGTTCTTC. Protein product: CASSSGPREQFF.

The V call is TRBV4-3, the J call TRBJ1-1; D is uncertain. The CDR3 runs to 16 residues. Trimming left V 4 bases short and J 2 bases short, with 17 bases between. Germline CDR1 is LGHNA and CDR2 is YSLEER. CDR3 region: CASSRLTGRGNTEAFF. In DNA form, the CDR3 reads TGCGCCAGCAGCCGGTTGACCGGAAGAGGAAACACTGAAGCTTTCTTT.

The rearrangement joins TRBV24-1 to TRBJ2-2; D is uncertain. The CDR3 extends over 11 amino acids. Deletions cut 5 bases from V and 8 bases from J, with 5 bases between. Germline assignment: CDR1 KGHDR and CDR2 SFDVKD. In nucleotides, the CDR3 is TGTGCCACCAGTGCGTTAGGGGAGCTGTTTTTT. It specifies CATSALGELFF.

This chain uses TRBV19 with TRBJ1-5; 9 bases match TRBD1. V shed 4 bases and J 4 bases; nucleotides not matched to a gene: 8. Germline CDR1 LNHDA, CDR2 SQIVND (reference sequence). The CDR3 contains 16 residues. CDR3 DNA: TGTGCCAGTAGTAAAGGGGTCGACAGGGGGAATCAGCCCCAGCATTTT. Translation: CASSKGVDRGNQPQHF.

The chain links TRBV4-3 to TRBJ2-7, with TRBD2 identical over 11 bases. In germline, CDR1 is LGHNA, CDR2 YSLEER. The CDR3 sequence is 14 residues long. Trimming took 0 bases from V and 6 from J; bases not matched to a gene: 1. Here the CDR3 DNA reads TGCGCCAGCAGCCAAGATCTAGCGGGGGGCGAGCAGTACTTC. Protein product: CASSQDLAGGEQYF.

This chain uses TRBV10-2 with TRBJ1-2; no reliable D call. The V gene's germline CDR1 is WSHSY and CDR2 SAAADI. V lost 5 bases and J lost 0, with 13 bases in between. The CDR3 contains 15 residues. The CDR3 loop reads CASSPTAESNYGYTF. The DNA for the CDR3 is TGCGCCAGCAGTCCGACGGCAGAGTCTAACTATGGCTACACCTTC.

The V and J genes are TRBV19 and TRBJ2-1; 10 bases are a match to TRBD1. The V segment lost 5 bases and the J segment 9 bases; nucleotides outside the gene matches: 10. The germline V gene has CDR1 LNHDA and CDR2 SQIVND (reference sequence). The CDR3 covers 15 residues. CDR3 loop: CASSQPGTGVVEQFF. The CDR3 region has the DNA TGTGCCAGTAGTCAGCCGGGGACAGGGGTGGTTGAGCAGTTCTTC. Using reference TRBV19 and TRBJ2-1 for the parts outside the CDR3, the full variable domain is DGGITQSPKYLFRKEGQNVTLSCEQNLNHDAMYWYRQDPGQGLRLIYYSQIVNDFQKGDIAEGYSVSREKKESFPLTVTSAQKNPTAFYLCASSQPGTGVVEQFFGPGTRLTVL.